The next 30 T cell receptor beta chains were all read from a single sample in a study of T cells in localized non-small cell lung cancer. Assay used: immunoSEQ multiplex PCR; TCRdb lists only in-frame clones, some missing. The sample lists about 52,000 clones; just over 85% were seen once. This material consisted of peripheral blood, taken before any cancer treatment. The receptors here all came from a male donor older than 55 with stage III squamous cell lung carcinoma.

V usage is TRBV4-1 and J usage is TRBJ2-3; 10 bases map to TRBD2. This CDR3 spans 19 amino acids. V gave up 4 bases and J gave up 0 bases; unmatched junction bases: 13. Germline CDR1 MGHRA, CDR2 YSYEKL. As DNA, the CDR3 is TGCGCCAGCAGCCTGTCGGGGCTAGCGGGGGCGTCTAGCACAGATACGCAGTATTTT. Translating gives CASSLSGLAGASSTDTQYF.

This chain connects TRBV7-6 to TRBJ2-3; 12 bases line up with TRBD2. V lost 4 bases and J lost 0; bases outside the gene matches: 8. There are 18 residues in the CDR3. CDR1 is SGHVS, CDR2 FNYEAQ, per germline. CDR3 nucleotides: TGTGCCAGCAGCTCGGCTAGCGGGGGGGAAGCTAGCACAGATACGCAGTATTTT. Translating gives CASSSASGGEASTDTQYF.

V is TRBV6-6 and J is TRBJ1-1; TRBD1 might be the D (5 bases). The V gene lost 6 bases and the J gene lost 1 base, with 12 bases spanning the gap. CDR1 MNHNY and CDR2 SVGAGI come from the germline V gene (reference sequence). This CDR3 has 14 residues. Here the CDR3 reads CASRLHQGNTEAFF. CDR3 DNA: TGTGCCAGCAGATTACATCAGGGGAACACTGAAGCTTTCTTT.

The chain links TRBV6-4 to TRBJ2-1, with D hard to call. V lost 6 bases and J lost 0, with 12 bases in between. Germline loops: CDR1 MRHNA, CDR2 SNTAGT. CDR3 length equals 15 residues. This CDR3 is CASSRASSSYNEQFF. The CDR3 DNA follows: TGTGCCAGCAGCCGGGCCTCGAGCTCCTACAATGAGCAGTTCTTC.

This chain joins TRBV29-1 and TRBJ2-1; D uncertain. CDR3 length: 10 residues. Trimming took 8 bases from V and 5 from J, leaving 7 bases between them. Germline lookup yields CDR1 SQVTM and CDR2 ANQGSEA. CDR3 sequence: CSSANNEQFF. The CDR3, as DNA: TGCAGCTCCGCTAACAATGAGCAGTTCTTC.

V gene TRBV6-5 combines with J gene TRBJ2-7; D assignment may be TRBD1 or TRBD2 (5 bases each). The CDR3 runs 14 residues. V dropped 6 bases and J dropped 3 bases, with 15 bases sitting between them. Germline-derived CDR1 and CDR2 are MNHEY and SVGAGI. In DNA, the CDR3 is TGTGCCAGCAGGCACAGGTCCCGGGGCTACGAGCAGTACTTC. It translates to CASRHRSRGYEQYF.

Within the sample, this clone is medium-sized. This rearrangement joins TRBV5-4 to TRBJ1-1; TRBD1 might be the D (6 bases). Germline V CDR1 and CDR2: SGHNT, YYREEE (reference sequence). This CDR3 contains 14 residues. V dropped 3 bases and J dropped 0 bases, with 9 bases sitting between them. CDR3 coding DNA: TGTGCCAGCAGCTGGAGACAGGTGAACACTGAAGCTTTCTTT. Its protein product is CASSWRQVNTEAFF.

J is TRBJ1-1 and V is TRBV7-2; possible D gene TRBD1, 5 bases. Trimming shortened V by 4 bases and J by 0 bases, and 6 bases separated the two germline ends. The CDR3 has 13 residues. CDR1 SGHTA and CDR2 FQGNSA come from the germline V gene. Here the CDR3 reads CASSWGLNTEAFF. In DNA form, the CDR3 reads TGTGCCAGCAGCTGGGGACTGAACACTGAAGCTTTCTTT.

The genes are TRBV18 and TRBJ2-1; no definite D call. CDR1 and CDR2 (germline): KGHSH, LQKENI. The CDR3 totals 12 residues. Trimming took 1 base from V and 4 from J, leaving 2 bases between them. The CDR3 reads CASSPQYNEQFF. As DNA, the CDR3 is TGTGCCAGCTCACCACAATACAATGAGCAGTTCTTC.

This chain links TRBV27 with TRBJ1-2; weak D call: TRBD1 (6 bases). The germline V gene encodes CDR1 MNHEY and CDR2 SMNVEV (reference sequence). The V end lost 6 bases, the J end lost 5 bases, and 28 bases lay between the germline ends. The CDR3 is 18 residues long. This chain's CDR3 is CASSPGVRSRTASYGYTF. CDR3 nucleotide sequence: TGTGCCAGCAGCCCAGGCGTTCGAAGCCGGACAGCCTCATATGGCTACACCTTC.

The CDR3 here is CAWRGPREQYF. CDR3 coding DNA: TGTGCCTGGAGGGGGCCCAGGGAGCAGTACTTC. The rearrangement links TRBV30 to TRBJ2-7; tentative D call: TRBD1 (5 bases). The CDR3 covers 11 residues. The V gene lost 3 bases and the J gene lost 7 bases, with 10 bases spanning the gap. Germline V CDR1 and CDR2: GTSNPN, SVGIG (reference sequence).

The chain's CDR3 is CASSLAPQGQGMNYGYTF. CDR3 sequence (DNA): TGCGCCAGCAGCTTGGCTCCCCAGGGACAGGGGATGAACTATGGCTACACCTTC. The chain joins TRBV5-1 to TRBJ1-2; TRBD1 matches 10 bases. Germline V gene data show CDR1 as SGHRS and CDR2 as YFSETQ. The CDR3 consists of 18 residues. Trimming removed 0 bases from V and 2 bases from J; junction bases left unmatched: 10.

This chain uses TRBV28 with TRBJ1-5; the D is unclear. This CDR3 contains 13 residues. The V and J ends lost 1 base and 4 bases respectively, with 5 bases between them. Germline CDR1 is MDHEN and CDR2 is SYDVKM. CDR3: CASSLFRNQPQHF. The CDR3 DNA follows: TGTGCCAGCAGTTTATTCCGAAATCAGCCCCAGCATTTT. The full variable domain, completed using reference TRBV28 and TRBJ1-5, is DVKVTQSSRYLVKRTGEKVFLECVQDMDHENMFWYRQDPGLGLRLIYFSYDVKMKEKGDIPEGYSVSREKKERFSLILESASTNQTSMYLCASSLFRNQPQHFGDGTRLSIL.

The V gene is TRBV29-1, the J gene TRBJ1-2; tentative D call: TRBD1 (6 bases). The CDR3 runs 16 residues. Looked up from germline, CDR1 is SQVTM and CDR2 is ANQGSEA. V was cut by 4 bases and J by 3 bases, with 21 bases left in between. CDR3 sequence: CSVVSGGTGLYYGYTF. CDR3 coding DNA: TGCAGCGTTGTAAGTGGAGGTACAGGGCTATACTATGGCTACACCTTC.

This clone was picked up many times. This sequence joins TRBV10-3 and TRBJ1-2, with 7 bases that match TRBD1. Per the germline V gene, CDR1 is ENHRY and CDR2 is SYGVKD. The CDR3 sequence is 14 residues long. V dropped 6 bases and J dropped 8; count of bases not matched to a gene: 12. For the CDR3, the DNA is TGTGCCATCAGAGACGTAGCAGGGGGAGAGGGCTACACCTTC. Translation gives CAIRDVAGGEGYTF.

This chain's CDR3 is CASTDSGTGKNKLFF. Here the CDR3 DNA reads TGTGCCAGCACCGATTCCGGGACAGGGAAAAATAAACTGTTTTTT. The rearrangement uses TRBV6-5 and TRBJ1-4; TRBD1 matches 9 bases. The CDR3 spans 15 residues. V lost 7 bases and J lost 11; bases outside the gene matches: 14. CDR1 MNHEY and CDR2 SVGAGI come from the germline V gene.

This clone was recorded once. The chain is built from TRBV7-8 and TRBJ1-2, with a tentative D call TRBD1 (5 bases). The CDR3 runs 12 residues. Trimming stripped 2 bases from V and 7 bases from J, with 8 bases between. Germline values: CDR1 SGHVS, CDR2 FQNEAQ. The CDR3 region is CASSLRGTGYTF. The CDR3 DNA follows: TGTGCCAGCAGCTTACGGGGGACTGGCTACACCTTC. The complete variable domain, with remaining parts taken from reference TRBV7-8 and TRBJ1-2, reads GAGVSQSPRYKVAKRGQDVALRCDPISGHVSLFWYQQALGQGPEFLTYFQNEAQLDKSGLPSDRFFAERPEGSVSTLKIQRTQQEDSAVYLCASSLRGTGYTFGSGTRLTVV.

The chain has TRBV28 and TRBJ2-5; D is perhaps TRBD1 or TRBD2 (5 bases each). Trimming pared 6 bases from V and 11 bases from J, leaving 25 bases between. The CDR3 contains 15 residues. Per the germline V gene, CDR1 is MDHEN and CDR2 is SYDVKM. The CDR3 nucleotides are TGTGCCAGCAGCCCCACCGGGACGGCCCCTTATGAGCAGTACTTC. Translating gives CASSPTGTAPYEQYF.

This clone occurred a few times. The chain couples TRBV19 to TRBJ2-3; 8 bases are shared with TRBD1. The V gene's germline CDR1 is LNHDA and CDR2 SQIVND (reference sequence). There are 15 residues in the CDR3. J gave up 3 bases and V 5 bases, and 7 bases lay outside the gene matches. In DNA form, the CDR3 reads TGTGCCAGTAGTCTCTTGGACAGGGCAACAGATACGCAGTATTTT. Protein product: CASSLLDRATDTQYF.

The chain employs TRBV29-1 and TRBJ1-2; D unclear. The CDR3 contains 12 residues. Germline CDR1 and CDR2: SQVTM and ANQGSEA. V lost 6 bases, J lost 4 bases, and 12 bases lay in between. This CDR3 is CSVQTWGYGYTF. The CDR3 DNA sequence: TGCAGCGTACAAACTTGGGGCTATGGCTACACCTTC.

This chain joins TRBV7-2 and TRBJ2-3; no clear D gene. CDR1 is SGHTA and CDR2 is FQGNSA in the germline V gene. The germline V and J ends were trimmed by 0 bases and 1 base, with 5 bases remaining between them. The CDR3 length is 14 residues. CDR3 in DNA: TGTGCCAGCAGCTTAGCCAGAGGCACAGATACGCAGTATTTT. This translates into CASSLARGTDTQYF.

The rearrangement uses TRBV7-9 and TRBJ2-7; TRBD1 aligns across 9 bases. The J segment lost 2 bases and the V segment lost 3 bases, leaving 5 bases of the junction unmatched. This CDR3 contains 15 residues. CDR1 is SEHNR, CDR2 FQNEAQ, per germline (reference sequence). This CDR3 is CASSLVQGAPYEQYF. The CDR3 region has the DNA TGTGCCAGCAGCTTGGTACAGGGGGCGCCCTACGAGCAGTACTTC.

The V gene is TRBV9, the J gene TRBJ2-7, with 8 nucleotides matching TRBD1. The CDR3 extends over 15 amino acids. The J segment lost 5 bases and the V segment lost 10 bases, leaving 17 bases of the junction unmatched. Per the germline V gene, CDR1 is SGDLS and CDR2 is YYNGEE. As DNA, the CDR3 is TGTGCCTCCTCGAGGGCAGGGGGCATGAATAACGAGCAGTACTTC. This translates into CASSRAGGMNNEQYF.

The chain links TRBV7-2 to TRBJ2-6; either TRBD1 or TRBD2 may fit D (5 bases each). The CDR3 length is 17 residues. The germline V gene encodes CDR1 SGHTA and CDR2 FQGNSA. The germline V and J ends were trimmed by 0 bases and 0 bases, with 9 bases remaining between them. The DNA of the CDR3 is TGTGCCAGCAGCTTAGCGGGACGAAGCTCTGGGGCCAACGTCCTGACTTTC. Translation gives CASSLAGRSSGANVLTF.

The V gene is TRBV7-3, the J gene TRBJ2-1; 7 nucleotides agree with TRBD2. This CDR3 is built from 16 residues. J gave up 4 bases and V 0 bases, and 6 bases lay outside the gene matches. Germline CDR1 and CDR2: SGHTA and FQGTGA. The CDR3: CASSLTPSGLYNEQFF. CDR3 sequence (DNA): TGTGCCAGCAGCTTAACACCTAGCGGTTTATACAATGAGCAGTTCTTC.

The genes are TRBV27 and TRBJ2-7; TRBD2 matches at 7 bases. From germline, CDR1 is MNHEY and CDR2 SMNVEV (reference sequence). The CDR3 contains 14 residues. V lost 8 bases and J lost 5; bases outside the gene matches: 12. In DNA form, the CDR3 reads TGTGCCAGCGGTCCCGCTGGGAGGGCACACGAGCAGTACTTC. As protein: CASGPAGRAHEQYF.

This chain uses TRBV19 with TRBJ1-5, with 7 positions matching TRBD1. V dropped 5 bases and J dropped 10; count of bases not matched to a gene: 8. CDR1 and CDR2 from the germline V gene are LNHDA and SQIVND (reference sequence). This CDR3 has 13 amino acids. The CDR3 spells CASSLQTGSPQHF. CDR3 coding DNA: TGTGCCAGTAGTCTACAGACAGGGTCTCCCCAGCATTTT.

V is TRBV19 and J is TRBJ1-2, with D possibly being TRBD1 (5 bases). The length of the CDR3 is 14 residues. V lost 5 bases and J lost 8, with 18 bases in between. In germline, CDR1 is LNHDA, CDR2 SQIVND (reference sequence). CDR3 nucleotide sequence: TGTGCCAGTAGTTTTGGTGGGACCTACAGCGGCTACACCTTC. Its translation is CASSFGGTYSGYTF.

This clone has a single count. This chain connects TRBV7-2 to TRBJ2-5, with 9 positions matching TRBD2. The junction had 11 bases not matched to a gene; V was cut back by 1 base and J by 5 bases. CDR3 length: 17 amino acids. Germline CDR1 is SGHTA and CDR2 is FQGNSA. The CDR3 reads CASSLGLAGISGETQYF. CDR3 DNA: TGTGCCAGCAGCTTAGGGCTAGCGGGGATCTCGGGGGAGACCCAGTACTTC.

V gene TRBV6-5 combines with J gene TRBJ2-1, with 9 bases aligning to TRBD2. The J segment lost 6 bases and the V segment lost 6 bases, leaving 9 bases of the junction unmatched. CDR1 and CDR2 (germline): MNHEY, SVGAGI. The CDR3 loop spans 15 amino acids. CDR3 loop: CASSFSGLASNEQFF. CDR3 DNA: TGTGCCAGCAGCTTCTCGGGACTAGCCAGCAATGAGCAGTTCTTC.